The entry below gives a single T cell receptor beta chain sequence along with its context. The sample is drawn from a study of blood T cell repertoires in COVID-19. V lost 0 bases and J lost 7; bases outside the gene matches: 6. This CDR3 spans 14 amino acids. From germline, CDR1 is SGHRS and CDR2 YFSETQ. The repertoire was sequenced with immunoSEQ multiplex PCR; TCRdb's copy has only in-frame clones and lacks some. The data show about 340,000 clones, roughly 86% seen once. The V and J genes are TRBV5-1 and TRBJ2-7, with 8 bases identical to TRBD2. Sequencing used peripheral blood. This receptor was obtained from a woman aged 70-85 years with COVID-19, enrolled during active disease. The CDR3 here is CASSLGSGAWEQYF. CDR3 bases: TGCGCCAGCAGCTTGGGTAGCGGGGCCTGGGAGCAGTACTTC.